The following is a T cell receptor (beta chain) sequence with its context. As yet, its antigen is unknown. Alongside a J-beta primer mix, a sample-barcoded 5' primer served in a second PCR lasting about 7 to 11 cycles. A template-switch adaptor that had 12 random nucleotides put a tag on each cDNA molecule. TCRdb re-derived calls from the 5' RACE reads in MiXCR, one entry per CDR3 protein. The sample shows about 1.7 million distinct CDR3 sequences, roughly 27% of them seen only once. The data originate from a study of blood T cells in healthy people across ages. In the study overall: Per two T cells, template switching captured roughly one barcoded beta molecule.

After removal of 5 bases from V and 11 bases from J, the junction contained 14 bases not matched to a gene. CDR3 size: 14 residues. Germline V lookup: CDR1 SGHAT, CDR2 FQNNGV. Each sample yielded at least 6 micrograms of PBMC total RNA. Study-wide points: Estimates based on one million T cells were treated as lower bounds.

The sequenced material came from blood. The receptor's source is a woman aged 25 to 39 in good health. The chain couples TRBV11-2 to TRBJ2-5, with 7 bases aligning to TRBD1. This CDR3 reads CASSPRLTGRRQYF. The CDR3 DNA reads TGTGCCAGCAGCCCTCGACTGACAGGGAGAAGACAGTACTTC.